The rows below give T cell receptor beta chains drawn from one sample of a study of blood T cell repertoires in COVID-19. Produced via immunoSEQ multiplex PCR; TCRdb's table is partial and in-frame only. The sample includes around 140,000 clones, roughly 90% seen only once; the top ten take around 19%. The sample was peripheral blood. The receptors originated from a man in his fifties with active or convalescent COVID-19. The CDR3 runs from the conserved cysteine through the conserved F or W. Fields, in order: clone size, V gene, CDR3 length, J gene, D gene, CDR3 protein, CDR3 DNA. The D gene is left open where the match is weak. Expanded clones are given a class, and other clones once, few, many or no size at all.

abundance: -; v_gene: TRBV30; len: 11; j_gene: TRBJ1-3; d_gene: -; CDR3aa: CAWTSGNTIYF; CDR3nt: TGTGCCTGGACATCGGGGAACACCATATATTTT
abundance: -; v_gene: TRBV28; len: 14; j_gene: TRBJ1-5; d_gene: TRBD1; CDR3aa: CASRTRQGPQPQHF; CDR3nt: TGTGCCAGCAGGACTAGACAGGGTCCTCAGCCCCAGCATTTT
abundance: -; v_gene: TRBV28; len: 16; j_gene: TRBJ1-4; d_gene: TRBD1; CDR3aa: CASSLRDRETNEKLFF; CDR3nt: TGTGCCAGCAGTTTACGGGACAGGGAAACTAATGAAAAACTGTTTTTT
abundance: -; v_gene: TRBV5-1; len: 16; j_gene: TRBJ2-3; d_gene: -; CDR3aa: CASSLVGDPSTDTQYF; CDR3nt: TGCGCCAGCAGCTTGGTCGGGGATCCAAGCACAGATACGCAGTATTTT
abundance: -; v_gene: TRBV4-3; len: 14; j_gene: TRBJ2-3; d_gene: TRBD1; CDR3aa: CASMEDRGADTQYF; CDR3nt: TGCGCCAGCATGGAAGACAGGGGAGCAGATACGCAGTATTTT
abundance: -; v_gene: TRBV6-5; len: 16; j_gene: TRBJ2-7; d_gene: TRBD1; CDR3aa: CASSYFGTGRSYEQYF; CDR3nt: TGTGCCAGCAGTTACTTCGGGACAGGGCGCTCCTACGAGCAGTACTTC
abundance: -; v_gene: TRBV7-8; len: 15; j_gene: TRBJ2-7; d_gene: TRBD1; CDR3aa: CASSLARGLSYEQYF; CDR3nt: TGTGCCAGCAGCTTAGCCAGGGGGCTCTCCTACGAGCAGTACTTC
abundance: -; v_gene: TRBV7-2; len: 14; j_gene: TRBJ2-7; d_gene: -; CDR3aa: CASSLARTIDEQYF; CDR3nt: TGTGCCAGCAGCTTAGCGAGGACTATAGACGAGCAGTACTTC
abundance: -; v_gene: TRBV29-1; len: 10; j_gene: TRBJ2-1; d_gene: -; CDR3aa: CSGTGNEQFF; CDR3nt: TGCAGCGGTACAGGGAATGAGCAGTTCTTC
abundance: -; v_gene: TRBV7-2; len: 14; j_gene: TRBJ1-5; d_gene: -; CDR3aa: CASSLWQGNQPQHF; CDR3nt: TGTGCCAGCAGCTTGTGGCAGGGTAATCAGCCCCAGCATTTT
abundance: -; v_gene: TRBV4-1; len: 19; j_gene: TRBJ2-1; d_gene: TRBD2; CDR3aa: CASSQDTSGGARSYNEQFF; CDR3nt: TGCGCCAGCAGCCAAGATACTAGCGGGGGGGCCCGAAGTTACAATGAGCAGTTCTTC
abundance: -; v_gene: TRBV28; len: 17; j_gene: TRBJ2-2; d_gene: -; CDR3aa: CASTLMAAGRGTGELFF; CDR3nt: TGTGCCAGCACCTTAATGGCGGCAGGCCGGGGCACCGGGGAGCTGTTTTTT
abundance: -; v_gene: TRBV18; len: 14; j_gene: TRBJ1-2; d_gene: TRBD1; CDR3aa: CASSPIQGHYGYTF; CDR3nt: TGTGCCAGCTCACCGATACAGGGGCACTATGGCTACACCTTC
abundance: -; v_gene: TRBV11-3; len: 15; j_gene: TRBJ2-5; d_gene: TRBD2; CDR3aa: CASRPAGGRQETQYF; CDR3nt: TGTGCCAGCAGACCAGCGGGAGGGCGTCAAGAGACCCAGTACTTC
abundance: -; v_gene: TRBV18; len: 13; j_gene: TRBJ1-3; d_gene: -; CDR3aa: CASSPSSGNTIYF; CDR3nt: TGTGCCAGCTCACCGAGCTCTGGAAACACCATATATTTT
abundance: -; v_gene: TRBV2; len: 13; j_gene: TRBJ1-5; d_gene: TRBD1; CDR3aa: CASTRDRDQPQHF; CDR3nt: TGTGCCAGCACTAGAGACAGGGATCAGCCCCAGCATTTT
abundance: -; v_gene: TRBV19; len: 13; j_gene: TRBJ2-7; d_gene: -; CDR3aa: CASSTTRADEQYF; CDR3nt: TGTGCCAGTAGTACTACGCGGGCTGACGAGCAGTACTTC
abundance: -; v_gene: TRBV14; len: 15; j_gene: TRBJ2-2; d_gene: TRBD1; CDR3aa: CASSHRDSFTGELFF; CDR3nt: TGTGCCAGCAGCCACCGGGACAGTTTCACCGGGGAGCTGTTTTTT
abundance: -; v_gene: TRBV19; len: 16; j_gene: TRBJ2-3; d_gene: TRBD2; CDR3aa: CASSIRGGSSTDTQYF; CDR3nt: TGTGCCAGTAGTATCCGGGGGGGTTCTAGCACAGATACGCAGTATTTT
abundance: -; v_gene: TRBV24-1; len: 13; j_gene: TRBJ2-3; d_gene: -; CDR3aa: CATSDSRLDTQYF; CDR3nt: TGTGCCACCAGTGATAGCCGATTAGATACGCAGTATTTT
abundance: -; v_gene: TRBV28; len: 16; j_gene: TRBJ1-5; d_gene: TRBD1; CDR3aa: CASRPAGGHGYQPQHF; CDR3nt: TGTGCCAGCAGACCCGCAGGGGGACATGGGTATCAGCCCCAGCATTTT
abundance: -; v_gene: TRBV3-1/TRBV3-2; len: 13; j_gene: TRBJ2-2; d_gene: -; CDR3aa: CASSQEGRGELFF; CDR3nt: TGTGCCAGCAGCCAAGAAGGCAGGGGGGAGCTGTTTTTT
abundance: -; v_gene: TRBV7-9; len: 14; j_gene: TRBJ1-3; d_gene: -; CDR3aa: CASRSDSSGNTIYF; CDR3nt: TGTGCCAGCAGGAGTGACAGCTCTGGAAACACCATATATTTT
abundance: -; v_gene: TRBV6-1; len: 16; j_gene: TRBJ2-1; d_gene: -; CDR3aa: CASSEGDYPPRNEQFF; CDR3nt: TGTGCCAGCAGTGAAGGCGACTACCCGCCTCGCAATGAGCAGTTCTTC
abundance: -; v_gene: TRBV2; len: 14; j_gene: TRBJ2-2; d_gene: TRBD1; CDR3aa: CASRRDREVGELFF; CDR3nt: TGTGCCAGCAGGAGGGACAGGGAAGTCGGGGAGCTGTTTTTT
abundance: -; v_gene: TRBV5-1; len: 16; j_gene: TRBJ2-1; d_gene: TRBD2; CDR3aa: CASSLASSGYYNEQFF; CDR3nt: TGCGCCAGCAGCTTGGCCTCTAGCGGGTATTACAATGAGCAGTTCTTC
abundance: few; v_gene: TRBV7-7; len: 13; j_gene: TRBJ2-1; d_gene: -; CDR3aa: CASSLGQNNEQFF; CDR3nt: TGTGCCAGCAGCTTAGGACAGAACAATGAGCAGTTCTTC
abundance: -; v_gene: TRBV6-2/TRBV6-3; len: 19; j_gene: TRBJ2-2; d_gene: TRBD2; CDR3aa: CASSYVFPLAGGRAGELFF; CDR3nt: TGTGCCAGCAGTTACGTGTTCCCCCTAGCGGGGGGGCGCGCCGGGGAGCTGTTTTTT
abundance: -; v_gene: TRBV13; len: 13; j_gene: TRBJ2-7; d_gene: TRBD2; CDR3aa: CASSPGGAYEQYF; CDR3nt: TGTGCCAGCAGCCCGGGGGGGGCCTACGAGCAGTACTTC
abundance: -; v_gene: TRBV5-1; len: 17; j_gene: TRBJ2-5; d_gene: TRBD1; CDR3aa: CASSTYPGTAKQETQYF; CDR3nt: TGCGCCAGCAGCACTTACCCCGGGACAGCCAAACAAGAGACCCAGTACTTC
abundance: -; v_gene: TRBV29-1; len: 16; j_gene: TRBJ2-5; d_gene: TRBD2; CDR3aa: CSVVASGGNIQETQYF; CDR3nt: TGCAGCGTTGTGGCTAGCGGGGGGAATATACAAGAGACCCAGTACTTC
abundance: -; v_gene: TRBV4-3; len: 16; j_gene: TRBJ2-6; d_gene: -; CDR3aa: CASSQVPGSGANVLTF; CDR3nt: TGCGCCAGCAGCCAAGTACCTGGGAGCGGGGCCAACGTCCTGACTTTC
abundance: -; v_gene: TRBV30; len: 16; j_gene: TRBJ2-3; d_gene: TRBD2; CDR3aa: CAWSGYLAENTDTQYF; CDR3nt: TGTGCCTGGAGTGGGTACCTAGCGGAAAACACAGATACGCAGTATTTT
abundance: -; v_gene: TRBV24-1; len: 16; j_gene: TRBJ1-2; d_gene: TRBD1; CDR3aa: CATSDAQGAPFYGYTF; CDR3nt: TGTGCCACCAGTGACGCACAGGGGGCGCCTTTCTATGGCTACACCTTC
abundance: -; v_gene: TRBV23-1; len: 16; j_gene: TRBJ2-3; d_gene: TRBD1; CDR3aa: CASSQRDRGIADTQYF; CDR3nt: TGCGCCAGCAGTCAAAGGGACAGGGGAATAGCAGATACGCAGTATTTT
abundance: -; v_gene: TRBV6-1; len: 16; j_gene: TRBJ2-7; d_gene: -; CDR3aa: CASSGWGEGRTYEQYF; CDR3nt: TGTGCCAGCAGTGGATGGGGAGAGGGGAGGACTTACGAGCAGTACTTC
abundance: -; v_gene: TRBV30; len: 13; j_gene: TRBJ1-3; d_gene: TRBD1; CDR3aa: CALDRVSGNTIYF; CDR3nt: TGTGCCCTTGACAGGGTCTCTGGAAACACCATATATTTT
abundance: -; v_gene: TRBV19; len: 18; j_gene: TRBJ2-2; d_gene: TRBD1; CDR3aa: CASSMYPPGTENTGELFF; CDR3nt: TGTGCCAGTAGTATGTACCCACCTGGGACAGAGAACACCGGGGAGCTGTTTTTT
abundance: -; v_gene: TRBV27; len: 15; j_gene: TRBJ2-7; d_gene: TRBD1; CDR3aa: CASSPYSGGVGEQYF; CDR3nt: TGTGCCAGCAGTCCCTATTCAGGGGGAGTCGGGGAGCAGTACTTC
abundance: -; v_gene: TRBV18; len: 15; j_gene: TRBJ2-1; d_gene: -; CDR3aa: CASSPEQGSYNEQFF; CDR3nt: TGTGCCAGCTCACCAGAGCAGGGCTCCTACAATGAGCAGTTCTTC
abundance: -; v_gene: TRBV27; len: 13; j_gene: TRBJ2-3; d_gene: -; CDR3aa: CATRQGLTDTQYF; CDR3nt: TGTGCCACAAGACAGGGACTCACAGATACGCAGTATTTT
abundance: -; v_gene: TRBV20-1; len: 14; j_gene: TRBJ2-1; d_gene: TRBD2; CDR3aa: CSASPGGRYNEQFF; CDR3nt: TGCAGTGCTAGTCCGGGGGGGCGGTACAATGAGCAGTTCTTC
abundance: once; v_gene: TRBV30; len: 13; j_gene: TRBJ2-2; d_gene: -; CDR3aa: CAWSVGGVRELFF; CDR3nt: TGTGCCTGGAGTGTAGGGGGGGTACGGGAGCTGTTTTTT
abundance: -; v_gene: TRBV7-2; len: 14; j_gene: TRBJ2-2; d_gene: -; CDR3aa: CASREGAGSGELFF; CDR3nt: TGTGCCAGCCGGGAGGGGGCGGGGTCCGGGGAGCTGTTTTTT
abundance: -; v_gene: TRBV27; len: 16; j_gene: TRBJ2-1; d_gene: TRBD1; CDR3aa: CASSGNRGLKLDEQFF; CDR3nt: TGTGCCAGCAGTGGAAACAGGGGTTTGAAGCTAGATGAGCAGTTCTTC
abundance: -; v_gene: TRBV4-1; len: 13; j_gene: TRBJ2-1; d_gene: -; CDR3aa: CASSQDTVGEQFF; CDR3nt: TGCGCCAGCAGCCAGGACACCGTTGGGGAGCAGTTCTTC
abundance: -; v_gene: TRBV18; len: 15; j_gene: TRBJ1-1; d_gene: TRBD1; CDR3aa: CASSLARDRVTEAFF; CDR3nt: TGTGCCAGCTCTCTCGCCCGGGACAGGGTCACTGAAGCTTTCTTT
abundance: -; v_gene: TRBV15; len: 17; j_gene: TRBJ2-5; d_gene: TRBD2; CDR3aa: CATSRDYGGREWETQYF; CDR3nt: TGTGCCACCAGCAGAGATTATGGCGGGAGGGAATGGGAGACCCAGTACTTC
abundance: -; v_gene: TRBV11-3; len: 15; j_gene: TRBJ2-5; d_gene: TRBD1; CDR3aa: CASSLQGQLSETQYF; CDR3nt: TGTGCCAGCAGCTTACAGGGACAGTTAAGTGAGACCCAGTACTTC